The TCR beta chain described here comes from a study of OX40 agonist ivuxolimab in advanced cancers. Study-wide context: The costimulatory receptor OX40 (CD134) was targeted by ivuxolimab, a fully human IgG2 agonistic monoclonal antibody. Partial responses were achieved by three dose-escalation patients, of whom one had hepatocellular carcinoma and two had cutaneous melanoma. Of the approximately 54 patients in dose escalation, around 20 had hepatocellular carcinoma, about 15 had melanoma, 9 had renal cell carcinoma and 9 had head and neck cancer. Peripheral TCRbeta sequencing was intended to test whether TCR sequence diversity was altered and clonal T-cell expansion was caused by ivuxolimab. Intravenous ivuxolimab was administered to patients every 2 weeks at six dose levels: 0.01, 0.1, 0.3, 1.5, 3 and 10 mg/kg. The monotherapy dose-escalation portion (N ≈ 52 patients) of the phase I ivuxolimab trial is reported in the paper. In the dose-escalation cohort, 70% to 85% of patients were male, and the mean age was around 60 years, with a range of roughly 23 to 85. Prior anti-PD-1, anti-PD-L1 or anti-CTLA-4 therapy was permitted, and checkpoint inhibitors had been received by roughly 40% of dose-escalation patients.

Broader findings and caveats from the paper: The antigen specificity of the clonally expanded peripheral T cells was not determined. After ivuxolimab, expanded clones were on average more numerous among CD8+ T cells than among CD4+ T cells. Low levels of normalized T-cell clonal expansion were also seen in some patients who did not respond. In partial responders in the 0.1-3.0 mg/kg groups, normalized peripheral clonal expansion was found to be among the lowest, especially among CD8+ T cells. At doses from 0.1 to 3.0 mg/kg, clonal expansion was seen in both CD4+ and CD8+ blood T cells between baseline and week 6.

The germline V and J ends show losses of 6 bases and 1 base respectively, and no gene match explains 9 bases of the junction. The CDR3 covers 16 residues, taking in both the cysteine and the phenylalanine. Only CDR3 DNA is held: 48 bases, read in frame from base 1. The germline V gene (reference sequence) specifies SEHNR as CDR1 and FQNEAQ as CDR2. Genomic DNA was extracted from sorted cells for sequencing of the TCRbeta CDR3 region. TCRbeta CDR3 regions were sequenced using the immunoSEQ Assay. Entries here come from immuneACCESS through TCRdb and include only in-frame sequences with V and J called. Some clones fail to appear in such tables; in the studies checked, an unresolved V gene covers under half of the shortfall, and the cause of the remainder is unknown. Across this sample there are under 75,000 clones, with 86% seen only once. Around 1.9% of the sample is in the top ten clones. Comments on this clone: There is no known antigen for this receptor. No base quality values were provided; no much bigger clone lies one nucleotide off.

The trial excluded patients who had a history of autoimmune disease or were on systemic immunosuppression. Peripheral blood for TCR sequencing was collected from all dose cohorts at baseline, on cycle 4 day 1, and on cycle 7 day 1. Samples were obtained from an open-label, multicenter, first-in-human phase I dose-escalation trial of ivuxolimab. Adults with locally advanced or metastatic head and neck squamous cell, hepatocellular, melanoma or renal cell carcinoma were enrolled in the trial. Before TCR sequencing, CD4+ and CD8+ T cells were separately sorted from peripheral blood. The sequenced sample was CD4+ or CD8+ T cells sorted from blood, obtained in a trial of the OX40 agonist ivuxolimab. This receptor was identified in an adult with an advanced solid tumor such as melanoma, head and neck, liver or kidney cancer. The sequence links TRBV7-9 to TRBJ2-3; 8 bases in the middle match TRBD2. CDR3 protein: CASSSRTSSGTDTQYF. The nucleotide sequence is given as TGTGCCAGCAGTTCCCGGACTAGCAGCGGCACAGATACGCAGTATTTT.